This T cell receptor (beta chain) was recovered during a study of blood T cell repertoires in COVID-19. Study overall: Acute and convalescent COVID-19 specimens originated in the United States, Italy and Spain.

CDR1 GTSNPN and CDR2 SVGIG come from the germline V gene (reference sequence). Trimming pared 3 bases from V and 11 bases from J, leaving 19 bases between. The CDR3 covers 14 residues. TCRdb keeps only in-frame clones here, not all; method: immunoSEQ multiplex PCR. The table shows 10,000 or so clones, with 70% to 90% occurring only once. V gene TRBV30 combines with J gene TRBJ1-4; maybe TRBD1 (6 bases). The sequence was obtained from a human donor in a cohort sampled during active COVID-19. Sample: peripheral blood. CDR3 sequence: CAWRRGPPQGKLFF. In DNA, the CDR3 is TGTGCCTGGAGACGCGGACCGCCCCAGGGGAAACTGTTTTTT.